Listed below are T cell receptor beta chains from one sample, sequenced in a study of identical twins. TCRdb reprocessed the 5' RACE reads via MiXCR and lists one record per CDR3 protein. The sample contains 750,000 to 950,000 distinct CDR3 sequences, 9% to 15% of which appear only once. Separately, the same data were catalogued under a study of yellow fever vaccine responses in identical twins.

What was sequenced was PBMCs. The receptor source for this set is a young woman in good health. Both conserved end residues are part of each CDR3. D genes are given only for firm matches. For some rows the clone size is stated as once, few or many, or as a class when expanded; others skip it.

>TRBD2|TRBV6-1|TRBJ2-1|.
TGTGCCAGCAGTGAAGAACCAGCGGGAGGCCACAATGAGCAGTTCTTC
CASSEEPAGGHNEQFF
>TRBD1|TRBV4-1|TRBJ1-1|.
TGCGCCAGCAGCCAAGGAATTGGACAGGGAGTGAACACTGAAGCTTTCTTT
CASSQGIGQGVNTEAFF
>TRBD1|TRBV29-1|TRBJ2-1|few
TGCAGCGTTGAAGCACAGGGGCCTAGGGTAGAGAATGAGCAGTTCTTC
CSVEAQGPRVENEQFF
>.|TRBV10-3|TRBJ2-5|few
TGTGCCATCAGTGGCGGACAGAACCTCCAAGAGACCCAGTACTTC
CAISGGQNLQETQYF
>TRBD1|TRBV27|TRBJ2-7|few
TGTGCCAGCAGTTCTCCACAGGGGTTATACGAGCAGTACTTC
CASSSPQGLYEQYF
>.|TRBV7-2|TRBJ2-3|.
TGTGCCAGCAGCCCGCTCCGGCCAGATACGCAGTATTTT
CASSPLRPDTQYF
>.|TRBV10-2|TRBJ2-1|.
TGCGCCAGCAGTGGCGGGGGCCCCCTCTACAATGAGCAGTTCTTC
CASSGGGPLYNEQFF
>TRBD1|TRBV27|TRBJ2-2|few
TGTGCCAGCAGGCCCGATCGGGACAGGGGTAGGACCGGGGAGCTGTTTTTT
CASRPDRDRGRTGELFF
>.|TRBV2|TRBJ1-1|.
TGTGCCAGCAGAGGGACACCAGACACTGAAGCTTTCTTT
CASRGTPDTEAFF
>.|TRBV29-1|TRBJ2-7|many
TGCAGCGTTGATAGGGGTAACTACGAGCAGTACTTC
CSVDRGNYEQYF
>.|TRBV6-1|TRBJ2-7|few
TGTGCCAGCAACGGCAACAGGTTACCATCCTACGAGCAGTACTTC
CASNGNRLPSYEQYF
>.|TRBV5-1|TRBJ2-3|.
TGCGCCAGCAGCTTGTACGACGATACGCAGTATTTT
CASSLYDDTQYF
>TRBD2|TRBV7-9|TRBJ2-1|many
TGTGCCAGCAGCGTTAGCGGGAGGCACAATGAGCAGTTCTTC
CASSVSGRHNEQFF
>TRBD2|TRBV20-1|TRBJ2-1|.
TGCAGTGCCGCGGAGATCGGACTAGCAGTTAATGAGCAGTTCTTC
CSAAEIGLAVNEQFF
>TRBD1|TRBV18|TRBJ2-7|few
TGTGCCAGCTCGGGACAGGGAATCACCTACGAGCAGTACTTC
CASSGQGITYEQYF
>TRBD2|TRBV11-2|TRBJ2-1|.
TGTGCCAGCAGCTTTCGCCGAACTAGCGGGGCGGCCAATGAGCAGTTCTTC
CASSFRRTSGAANEQFF
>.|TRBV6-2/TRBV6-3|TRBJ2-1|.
TGTGCCAGCAGTTACTTGATCGGCGGGGTTGGAGAGAATGAGCAGTTCTTC
CASSYLIGGVGENEQFF
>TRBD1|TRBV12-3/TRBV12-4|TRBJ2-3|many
TGTGCCAGCAGTTTAAGGGACAGGAGAACAGATACGCAGTATTTT
CASSLRDRRTDTQYF
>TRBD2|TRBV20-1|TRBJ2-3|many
TGCAGTGCTTCTCGACTAGCGGGGGGGCCGATGGAAGATACGCAGTATTTT
CSASRLAGGPMEDTQYF
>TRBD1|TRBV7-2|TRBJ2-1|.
TGTGCCAGCAGCTTACGGCAGGGGGCAGGCAATGAGCAGTTCTTC
CASSLRQGAGNEQFF
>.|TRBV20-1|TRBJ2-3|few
TGCAGTGCTATTGCGGGGGCGAACACAGATACGCAGTATTTT
CSAIAGANTDTQYF
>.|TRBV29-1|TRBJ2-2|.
TGCAGCGTTGAAACTCGGGACGGCCACACCGGGGAGCTGTTTTTT
CSVETRDGHTGELFF
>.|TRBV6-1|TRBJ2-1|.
TGTGCCAGCAACCTACGGCGGTCCCTCTACAATGAGCAGTTCTTC
CASNLRRSLYNEQFF
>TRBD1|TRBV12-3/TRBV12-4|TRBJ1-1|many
TGTGCCAGCACCCAAAACAGGGGTGAAGCTTTCTTT
CASTQNRGEAFF
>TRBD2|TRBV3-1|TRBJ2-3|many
TGTGCCAGCAGCCAAGGGACTAGCGGGAGCACAGATACGCAGTATTTT
CASSQGTSGSTDTQYF
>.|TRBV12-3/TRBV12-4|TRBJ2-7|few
TGTGCCAGCAGTTACGGGTCCCCCTACGAGCAGTACTTC
CASSYGSPYEQYF
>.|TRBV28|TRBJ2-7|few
TGTGCCAGCAGGACGGGAAACTCCTACGAGCAGTACTTC
CASRTGNSYEQYF